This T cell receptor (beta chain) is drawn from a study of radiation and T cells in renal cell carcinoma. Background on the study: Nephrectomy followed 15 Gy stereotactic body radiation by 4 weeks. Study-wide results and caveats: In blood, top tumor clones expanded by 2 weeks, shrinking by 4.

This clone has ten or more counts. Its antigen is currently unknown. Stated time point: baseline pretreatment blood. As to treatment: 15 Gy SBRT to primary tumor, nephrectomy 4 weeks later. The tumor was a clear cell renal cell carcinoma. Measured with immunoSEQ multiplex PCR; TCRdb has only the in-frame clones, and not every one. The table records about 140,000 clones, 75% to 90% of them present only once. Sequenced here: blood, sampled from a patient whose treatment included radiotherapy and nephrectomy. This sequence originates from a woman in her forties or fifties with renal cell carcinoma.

The CDR3 DNA is TGTGCCAGCAACAAACGACTAGCGGGAGGGAGGGATGAGCAGTTCTTC. It yields the protein CASNKRLAGGRDEQFF. The chain is built from TRBV21-1 and TRBJ2-1; TRBD2, the table's D call, lacks a check against the DNA. TRBV21-1 is recorded as a pseudogene. This CDR3 has 16 amino acids.